Following are 5 T cell receptor beta chains from one sample sequenced in a study of T cell responses to AZD1222 COVID-19 vaccine. Sequencing was performed with immunoSEQ multiplex PCR; in TCRdb, only in-frame clones are kept and a portion is missing. Counted here are about 31,000 clones, approximately 87% occurring once; the ten biggest clones make up about 14%. The sequenced sample was peripheral blood, obtained 28 days after the second AZD1222 dose. The origin of the receptors is an adult who received the AZD1222 COVID-19 vaccine.

The CDR3 bases are TGTGCCAGCAGCCAAGATAGTAACGAGCGGGGGGTTTACGAGCAGTACTTC. Protein product: CASSQDSNERGVYEQYF. The chain has TRBV4-2 and TRBJ2-7; 9 bases fit TRBD2. V was pared by 0 bases and J by 4 bases, with 10 bases of the junction left unmatched. Germline V gene sequence: CDR1 LGHNA, CDR2 YNFKEQ. CDR3 size: 17 residues.

The chain employs TRBV7-9 and TRBJ1-5, with unresolved D. The V end lost 2 bases, the J end lost 1 base, and 6 bases lay between the germline ends. Germline V gene lookup returns CDR1 SEHNR and CDR2 FQNEAQ (reference sequence). The CDR3 extends over 14 amino acids. CDR3 bases: TGTGCCAGCAGCTTATCAGCAAGCAATCAGCCCCAGCATTTT. It specifies CASSLSASNQPQHF.

As concerns this clone: The junction shows a germline mismatch at one end, possibly a read error. The CDR3 region has the DNA TGTGCCAGCAGCATGCGGGCTAGCGGGGTTTTT. This codes for CASSMRASGVF. The chain employs TRBV2 and TRBJ2-3, with TRBD2 identical over 9 bases. The CDR3 extends over 11 amino acids. In germline, CDR1 is SNHLY, CDR2 FYNNEI.

The chain joins TRBV6-5 to TRBJ1-3; possibly TRBD1 for D (5 bases). The CDR3 runs to 14 residues. V lost 6 bases and J 2 bases, leaving 11 bases between the germline ends. The germline V gene has CDR1 MNHEY and CDR2 SVGAGI. The DNA for the CDR3 is TGTGCCAGCAGACGTGCGGGGGCTGGAAACACCATATATTTT. Its protein is CASRRAGAGNTIYF.

The rearrangement links TRBV5-1 to TRBJ1-1; possibly TRBD1 for D (5 bases). V lost 10 bases to trimming and J lost 3 bases, with 13 bases between them. Germline CDR1 SGHRS, CDR2 YFSETQ. This CDR3 comprises 12 residues. The CDR3 DNA follows: TGCGCCTCCCGAGTGGGGGACACTGAAGCTTTCTTT. Protein: CASRVGDTEAFF.